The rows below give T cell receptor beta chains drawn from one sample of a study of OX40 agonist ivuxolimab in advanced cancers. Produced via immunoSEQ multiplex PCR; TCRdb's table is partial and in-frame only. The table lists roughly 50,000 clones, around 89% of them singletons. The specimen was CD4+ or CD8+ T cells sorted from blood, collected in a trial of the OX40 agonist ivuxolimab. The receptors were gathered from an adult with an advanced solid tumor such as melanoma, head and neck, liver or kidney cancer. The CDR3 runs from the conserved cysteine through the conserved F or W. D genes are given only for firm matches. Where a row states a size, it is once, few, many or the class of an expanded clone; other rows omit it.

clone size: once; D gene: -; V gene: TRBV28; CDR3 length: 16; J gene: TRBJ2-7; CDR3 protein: CASSPISGSGSYEQYF; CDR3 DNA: TGTGCCAGCAGTCCTATCTCGGGGTCCGGCTCCTACGAGCAGTACTTC
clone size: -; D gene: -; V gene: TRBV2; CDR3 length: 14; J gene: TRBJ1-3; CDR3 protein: CASSEAGEGTTIYF; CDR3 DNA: TGTGCCAGCAGTGAAGCAGGGGAAGGGACCACCATATATTTT
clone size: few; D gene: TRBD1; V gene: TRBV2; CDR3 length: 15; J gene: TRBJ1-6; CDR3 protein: CASRRGGQANSPLHF; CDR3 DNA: TGTGCCAGCAGGCGAGGGGGACAGGCCAATTCACCCCTCCACTTT
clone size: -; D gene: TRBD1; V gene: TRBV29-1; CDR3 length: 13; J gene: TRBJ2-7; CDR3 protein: CSVTGQASYEQYF; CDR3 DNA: TGCAGCGTTACGGGACAGGCCTCCTACGAGCAGTACTTC
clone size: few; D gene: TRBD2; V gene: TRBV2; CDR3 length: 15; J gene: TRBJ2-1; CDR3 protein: CASSPPSGSYNEQFF; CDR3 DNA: TGTGCCAGCAGCCCCCCTAGCGGCTCCTACAATGAGCAGTTCTTC
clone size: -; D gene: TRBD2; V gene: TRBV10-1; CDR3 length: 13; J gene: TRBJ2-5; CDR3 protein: CASSAGGGETQYF; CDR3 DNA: TGCGCCAGCAGTGCCGGGGGGGGAGAGACCCAGTACTTC
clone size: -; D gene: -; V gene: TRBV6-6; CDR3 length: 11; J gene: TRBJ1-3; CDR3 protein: CAHRTSHTIYF; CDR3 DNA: TGTGCCCACCGAACCAGCCACACCATATATTTT
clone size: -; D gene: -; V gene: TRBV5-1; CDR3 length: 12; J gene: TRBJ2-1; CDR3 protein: CASSPMTREQFF; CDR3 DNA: TGCGCCAGCAGCCCCATGACCCGCGAGCAGTTCTTC
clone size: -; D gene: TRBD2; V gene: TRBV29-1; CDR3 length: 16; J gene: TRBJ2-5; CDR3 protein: CSVTKTLAGGQETQYF; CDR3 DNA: TGCAGCGTGACCAAAACCTTAGCGGGGGGTCAAGAGACCCAGTACTTC
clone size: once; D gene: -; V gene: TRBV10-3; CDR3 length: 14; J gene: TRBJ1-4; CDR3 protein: CAISERAIGEKLFF; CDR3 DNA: TGTGCCATCAGTGAGCGGGCAATCGGAGAAAAACTGTTTTTT
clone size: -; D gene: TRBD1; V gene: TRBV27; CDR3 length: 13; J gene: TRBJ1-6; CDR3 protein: CASGTAYNSPLHF; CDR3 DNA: TGTGCCAGTGGGACAGCTTATAATTCACCCCTCCACTTT
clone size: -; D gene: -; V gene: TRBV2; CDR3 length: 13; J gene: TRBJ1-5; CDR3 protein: CASSADSNQPQHF; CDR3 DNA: TGTGCCAGCAGTGCAGATAGCAATCAGCCCCAGCATTTT
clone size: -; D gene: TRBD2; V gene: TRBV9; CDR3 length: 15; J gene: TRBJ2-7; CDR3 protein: CASSVGDSGSYEQYF; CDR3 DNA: TGTGCCAGCAGCGTAGGGGATAGCGGGAGTTACGAGCAGTACTTC
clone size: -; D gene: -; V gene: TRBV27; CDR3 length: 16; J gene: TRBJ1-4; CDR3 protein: CASSRARSSANEKLFF; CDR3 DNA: TGTGCCAGCAGTAGGGCTCGGTCGTCGGCTAATGAAAAACTGTTTTTT
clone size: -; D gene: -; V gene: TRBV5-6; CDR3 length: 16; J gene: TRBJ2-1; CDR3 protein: CASSFRTRQYGNEQFF; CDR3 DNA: TGTGCCAGCAGCTTCCGAACGCGACAATATGGCAATGAGCAGTTCTTC
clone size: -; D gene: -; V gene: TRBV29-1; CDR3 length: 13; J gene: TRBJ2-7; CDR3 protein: CSVVRNRNYEQYF; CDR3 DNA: TGCAGCGTTGTCCGCAACAGGAACTACGAGCAGTACTTC
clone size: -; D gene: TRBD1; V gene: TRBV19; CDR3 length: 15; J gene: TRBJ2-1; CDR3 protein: CASKDRAGDFNEQFF; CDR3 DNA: TGTGCCAGTAAGGACAGGGCTGGAGATTTCAATGAGCAGTTCTTC
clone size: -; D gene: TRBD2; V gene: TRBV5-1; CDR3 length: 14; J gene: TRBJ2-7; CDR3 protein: CASSSGTSVAEQYF; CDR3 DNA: TGCGCCAGCAGCTCCGGGACTAGCGTTGCCGAGCAGTACTTC
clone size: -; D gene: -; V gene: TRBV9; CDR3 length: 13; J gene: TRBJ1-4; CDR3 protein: CASRGNNNEKLFF; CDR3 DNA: TGTGCCAGCAGGGGGAACAATAACGAAAAACTGTTTTTT
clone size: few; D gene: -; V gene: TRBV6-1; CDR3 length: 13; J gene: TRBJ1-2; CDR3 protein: CASSEMGAYGYTF; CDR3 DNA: TGTGCCAGCAGTGAAATGGGGGCCTATGGCTACACCTTC
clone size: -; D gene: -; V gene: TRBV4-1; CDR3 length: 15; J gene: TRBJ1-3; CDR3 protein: CASSQERISGNTIYF; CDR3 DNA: TGCGCCAGCAGCCAAGAACGGATCTCTGGAAACACCATATATTTT
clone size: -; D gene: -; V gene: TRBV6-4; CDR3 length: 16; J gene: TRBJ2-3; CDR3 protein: CASSTIYGSRTDTQYF; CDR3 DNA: TGTGCCAGCAGTACCATTTACGGGAGTAGGACAGATACGCAGTATTTT
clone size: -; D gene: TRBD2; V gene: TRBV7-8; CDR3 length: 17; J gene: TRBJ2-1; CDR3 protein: CASSLRTSGSSYNEQFF; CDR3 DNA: TGTGCCAGCAGCTTAAGGACTAGCGGATCCTCCTACAATGAGCAGTTCTTC